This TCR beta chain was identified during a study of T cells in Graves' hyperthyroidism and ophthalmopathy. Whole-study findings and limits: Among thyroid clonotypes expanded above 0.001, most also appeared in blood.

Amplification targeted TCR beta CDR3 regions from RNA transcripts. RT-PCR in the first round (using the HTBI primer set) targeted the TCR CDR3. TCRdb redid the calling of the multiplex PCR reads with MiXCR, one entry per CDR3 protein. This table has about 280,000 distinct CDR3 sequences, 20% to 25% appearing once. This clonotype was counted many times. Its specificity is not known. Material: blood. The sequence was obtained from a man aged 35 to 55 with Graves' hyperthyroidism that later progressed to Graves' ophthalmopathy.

In nucleotides, the CDR3 is TGCAGCGTTAGGCGGGATCGGGGGGAGACCCAGTACTTC. Its translation: CSVRRDRGETQYF. The chain links TRBV29-1 to TRBJ2-5; D perhaps matches TRBD2 (6 bases). The ends were cut back, 5 bases at V and 5 bases at J, with 15 bases in the middle. Per germline, CDR1 SQVTM and CDR2 ANQGSEA. The CDR3 has 13 residues. Supplemented by reference TRBV29-1 and TRBJ2-5, the full variable domain reads SAVISQKPSRDICQRGTSLTIQCQVDSQVTMMFWYRQQPGQSLTLIATANQGSEATYESGFVIDKFPISRPNLTFSTLTVSNMSPEDSSIYLCSVRRDRGETQYFGPGTRLLVL.